This T cell receptor beta chain was sequenced in a study of Ad26.COV2.S vaccination and SARS-CoV-2 variants. Turning to the study itself: Recipients of Ad26.COV2.S got it intramuscularly, once or twice 56 days apart. General observations from the study: Vaccine and placebo recipients had similar non-spike TCR breadth. Responses of spike-specific T cells (both CD8+ and CD4+) reportedly showed substantial breadth after vaccination. Spike-specific TCR breadth in vaccine recipients exceeded that seen in placebo recipients.

The protocol was immunoSEQ multiplex PCR, while the TCRdb copy is restricted to in-frame clones and leaves out a portion. The table has around 270,000 clones, roughly nine tenths seen once. The sample's treatment: 15 to 20 received Ad26.COV2.S at low or high dose, single or two shots; 5 received placebo; per-sample allocation not given. Sampling was done on day 63 after the first vaccine or placebo injection. Of note for this clone: Antigen: not known.

Germline V gene sequence: CDR1 MGHRA, CDR2 YSYEKL. The germline V and J ends were trimmed by 3 bases and 2 bases, with 13 bases remaining between them. The CDR3 sequence is 16 residues long. The material was peripheral blood, obtained in a trial of Ad26.COV2.S vaccine versus placebo. V and J are TRBV4-1 and TRBJ2-2; perhaps TRBD2 as D (6 bases). This sequence was found in a person between 18 and 65 years old who received the Ad26.COV2.S COVID-19 vaccine or a placebo. The CDR3 loop reads CASSHETGANTGELFF. In DNA, the CDR3 is TGCGCCAGCAGCCATGAGACGGGAGCTAACACCGGGGAGCTGTTTTTT.